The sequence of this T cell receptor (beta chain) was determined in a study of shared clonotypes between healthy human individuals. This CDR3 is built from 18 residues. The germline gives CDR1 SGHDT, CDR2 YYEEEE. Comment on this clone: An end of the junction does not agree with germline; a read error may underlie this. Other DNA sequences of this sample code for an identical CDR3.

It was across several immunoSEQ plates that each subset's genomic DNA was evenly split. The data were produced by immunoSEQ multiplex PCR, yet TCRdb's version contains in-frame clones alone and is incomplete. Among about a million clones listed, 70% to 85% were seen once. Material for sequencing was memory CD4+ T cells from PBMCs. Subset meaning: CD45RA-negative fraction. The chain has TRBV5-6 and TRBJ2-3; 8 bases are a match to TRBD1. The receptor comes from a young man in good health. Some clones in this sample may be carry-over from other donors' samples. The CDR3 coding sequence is TGTGCCAGTAGCTCCGTCCATGGACAGGGTTATGGCACAGATACGCAGTATTTT. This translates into CASSSVHGQGYGTDTQYF.